This T cell receptor (beta chain) was captured in a study of blood T cell repertoires in COVID-19. Study background: Researchers got acute and convalescent COVID-19 samples from the United States, Italy and Spain.

Source study methods: Amplification with reference gene primers provided the estimates of nucleated cell counts. Sequencing used immunoSEQ multiplex PCR; TCRdb keeps in-frame clones, though not all of them. The V and J calls and the clone size are those of that table, but D and trimming were determined from the DNA. In the table there are about 53,000 clones, 75% to 90% of which are singletons. There are 11 residues in the CDR3. Germline assignment: CDR1 MNHEY and CDR2 SVGAGI. V was clipped by 11 bases and J by 7 bases, with 15 bases between them. Material for sequencing was peripheral blood. V is TRBV6-5 and J is TRBJ2-7; tentative D call: TRBD2 (5 bases). This TCR was sampled from an elderly man with acute or convalescent COVID-19. CDR3: CASRGLEEQYF. In DNA form, the CDR3 reads TGTGCCTCGAGAGGGTTGGAGGAGCAGTACTTC.